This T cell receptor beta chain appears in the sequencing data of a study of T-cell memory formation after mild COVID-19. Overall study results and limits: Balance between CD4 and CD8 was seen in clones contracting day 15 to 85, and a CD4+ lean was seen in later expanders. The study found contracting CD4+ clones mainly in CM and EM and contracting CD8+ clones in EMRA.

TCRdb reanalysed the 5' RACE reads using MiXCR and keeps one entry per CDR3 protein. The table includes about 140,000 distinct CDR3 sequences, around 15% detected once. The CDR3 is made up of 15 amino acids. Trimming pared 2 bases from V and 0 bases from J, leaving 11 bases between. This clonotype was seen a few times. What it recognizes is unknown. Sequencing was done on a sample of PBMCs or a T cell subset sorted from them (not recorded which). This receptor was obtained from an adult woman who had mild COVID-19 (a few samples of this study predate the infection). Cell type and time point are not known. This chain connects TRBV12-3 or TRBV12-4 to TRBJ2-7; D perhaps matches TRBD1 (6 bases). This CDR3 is CASSLWQTGSYEQYF. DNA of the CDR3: TGTGCCAGCAGTTTATGGCAGACAGGCTCCTACGAGCAGTACTTC.